The 19 T cell receptor beta chains reported below all come from one sample, sequenced in a study of identifying expanded T cells in peripheral blood. Method: immunoSEQ multiplex PCR; TCRdb's copy keeps in-frame clones and lacks some. The data contain some 72,000 clones, roughly 88% of them singletons. Sequencing used blood. The origin of the receptors is a person aged 18 to 70 in good health.

This chain links TRBV19 with TRBJ1-6; tentatively, D is TRBD1 (5 bases). Between the trimmed V and J ends, which lost 5 bases and 0 bases, there was a span of 11 bases. The CDR3 is made up of 16 amino acids. Per germline, CDR1 LNHDA and CDR2 SQIVND (reference sequence). CDR3 protein: CASSSGPSSYNSPLHF. The CDR3 DNA follows: TGTGCCAGTAGTTCAGGGCCAAGCTCCTATAATTCACCCCTCCACTTT.

This clone has just one count. V usage is TRBV10-1 and J usage is TRBJ1-2, with D uncertain. The CDR3 has 12 amino acids. Trimming shortened V by 3 bases and J by 1 base, and 3 bases separated the two germline ends. Germline V gene data show CDR1 as WNHNN and CDR2 as SYGVQD (reference sequence). CDR3 nucleotide sequence: TGCGCCAGCAGTGATTTTAACTATGGCTACACCTTC. This gives the protein CASSDFNYGYTF.

The V call is TRBV7-8, the J call TRBJ2-7; D might be TRBD1 or TRBD2, each matching 5 bases. The CDR3 has 14 amino acids. Germline V CDR1 and CDR2: SGHVS, FQNEAQ. Deletions cut 0 bases from V and 7 bases from J, with 13 bases between. CDR3 sequence: CASSLAGTPWEQYF. The CDR3, as DNA: TGTGCCAGCAGCTTAGCGGGGACCCCCTGGGAGCAGTACTTC.

The chain joins TRBV7-2 to TRBJ2-3, with TRBD2 identical over 7 bases. The CDR3 consists of 16 residues. V trimming: 1 base; J trimming: 8 bases; junction bases outside the gene matches: 12. Germline V gives CDR1 SGHTA, CDR2 FQGNSA. The CDR3 sequence is CASSLGGGAGMGTQYF. The CDR3 coding sequence is TGTGCCAGCAGCTTAGGGGGTGGAGCGGGGATGGGTACGCAGTATTTT.

The chain joins TRBV30 to TRBJ2-7; 11 nucleotides align to TRBD2. Losses at the gene ends were 4 bases for V and 1 base for J; bases not matched to a gene: 18. The CDR3 runs 19 residues. Germline loops: CDR1 GTSNPN, CDR2 SVGIG (reference sequence). The CDR3 region is CAWTHRTSGLAGGSYEQYF. Written as DNA, the CDR3 is TGTGCCTGGACCCACCGAACAAGCGGGCTAGCGGGGGGATCCTACGAGCAGTACTTC.

This rearrangement joins TRBV19 to TRBJ1-5; 7 bases line up with TRBD1. Losses at the gene ends were 2 bases for V and 5 bases for J; bases not matched to a gene: 6. CDR1 and CDR2 from the germline V gene are LNHDA and SQIVND (reference sequence). The CDR3 is made up of 15 amino acids. CDR3 DNA sequence: TGTGCCAGTAGTATATGGAGGGGGCAGGATCAGCCCCAGCATTTT. Its protein is CASSIWRGQDQPQHF.

The rearrangement links TRBV5-1 to TRBJ2-5, with 14 bases lining up with TRBD2. This CDR3 spans 14 amino acids. The J segment lost 11 bases and the V segment lost 6 bases, leaving 9 bases of the junction unmatched. Germline assignment: CDR1 SGHRS and CDR2 YFSETQ. This chain's CDR3 is CASMAGTSGGEQYF. CDR3 nucleotides: TGCGCCAGCATGGCCGGGACTAGCGGGGGAGAGCAGTACTTC.

This clone was counted once. This chain connects TRBV7-6 to TRBJ2-5; tentatively, D is TRBD2 (6 bases). Germline CDR1 is SGHVS and CDR2 is FNYEAQ. The V and J ends lost 2 bases and 0 bases respectively, with 13 bases between them. The CDR3 length is 16 residues. The CDR3 nucleotides read TGTGCCAGCAGCTTATCGATAGCGGCGTACCAAGAGACCCAGTACTTC. Translated, it gives CASSLSIAAYQETQYF. The full variable domain, rest sourced from reference TRBV7-6 and TRBJ2-5, is GAGVSQSPRYKVTKRGQDVALRCDPISGHVSLYWYRQALGQGPEFLTYFNYEAQQDKSGLPNDRFSAERPEGSISTLTIQRTEQRDSAMYRCASSLSIAAYQETQYFGPGTRLLVL.

V is TRBV7-6 and J is TRBJ1-2; D is perhaps TRBD1 (5 bases). Trimming took 5 bases from V and 8 from J, leaving 15 bases between them. Looked up from germline, CDR1 is SGHVS and CDR2 is FNYEAQ. This CDR3 contains 13 residues. CDR3 in amino acids: CASSPGWGFGYTF. CDR3 DNA sequence: TGTGCCAGCAGCCCAGGATGGGGGTTCGGCTACACCTTC.

The chain combines TRBV5-6 with TRBJ1-2; the D is unclear. The length of the CDR3 is 15 residues. Deletions cut 0 bases from V and 9 bases from J, with 18 bases between. Germline CDR1 and CDR2: SGHDT and YYEEEE. The CDR3 DNA reads TGTGCCAGCAGCTTGGGTATTTCGTATCGTAGCAGCTACACCTTC. Translation: CASSLGISYRSSYTF.

The chain combines TRBV28 with TRBJ2-5; TRBD2 matches at 12 bases. This CDR3 region has 15 residues. V gave up 6 bases and J gave up 6 bases; unmatched junction bases: 8. CDR1 and CDR2 (germline): MDHEN, SYDVKM. For the CDR3, the DNA is TGTGCCAGCAGGGGACGACTAGCGGGGGAAAAGACCCAGTACTTC. This sequence encodes CASRGRLAGEKTQYF.

The V gene is TRBV11-2, the J gene TRBJ1-4, with 7 bases aligning to TRBD1. This CDR3 has 15 amino acids. Germline V gene sequence: CDR1 SGHAT, CDR2 FQNNGV. The J segment lost 6 bases and the V segment lost 5 bases, leaving 9 bases of the junction unmatched. The CDR3 sequence: CASSPHGTDDEKLFF. CDR3 bases: TGTGCCAGCAGCCCTCACGGGACAGATGATGAAAAACTGTTTTTT.

V usage is TRBV28 and J usage is TRBJ1-1; D ambiguous. Between the trimmed V and J ends, which lost 2 bases and 7 bases, there was a span of 11 bases. This CDR3 region has 13 residues. Germline CDR1 MDHEN, CDR2 SYDVKM. In nucleotides, the CDR3 is TGTGCCAGCAGTTTACCTTCCCGCAATGAAGCTTTCTTT. Protein sequence: CASSLPSRNEAFF. Full variable domain (outside the CDR3, taken from reference TRBV28 and TRBJ1-1): DVKVTQSSRYLVKRTGEKVFLECVQDMDHENMFWYRQDPGLGLRLIYFSYDVKMKEKGDIPEGYSVSREKKERFSLILESASTNQTSMYLCASSLPSRNEAFFGQGTRLTVV.

The V and J genes are TRBV27 and TRBJ2-3, with D perhaps being TRBD1 or TRBD2 (6 bases each). CDR1 is MNHEY and CDR2 is SMNVEV in the germline V gene (reference sequence). The germline V and J ends were trimmed by 0 bases and 4 bases, with 8 bases remaining between them. This CDR3 is built from 14 residues. The CDR3 reads CASSLSGGADTQYF. The CDR3 nucleotides read TGTGCCAGCAGTTTATCCGGGGGCGCAGATACGCAGTATTTT.

This clone was detected only a few times. The chain joins TRBV10-3 to TRBJ2-7; D possibly uses TRBD1 or TRBD2 (5 bases each). This CDR3 contains 13 residues. Trimming cost V 6 bases and J 0 bases, with 9 bases left between them. CDR1 and CDR2 (germline): ENHRY, SYGVKD. CDR3 coding DNA: TGTGCCATCAGGGGACCGGGCTCCTACGAGCAGTACTTC. As protein: CAIRGPGSYEQYF.

V and J are TRBV19 and TRBJ2-2; D not resolved. V lost 4 bases to trimming and J lost 0 bases, with 6 bases between them. Germline V gives CDR1 LNHDA, CDR2 SQIVND (reference sequence). The CDR3 is 14 amino acids. The CDR3 sequence is CASSNYANTGELFF. In nucleotides, the CDR3 is TGTGCCAGTAGTAACTATGCGAACACCGGGGAGCTGTTTTTT.

This clone has just a few counts. The CDR3 bases are TGTGCCAGCAGCTTAGAAGATTGGGTAGGAATCACCGGGGAGCTGTTTTTT. Translated: CASSLEDWVGITGELFF. This chain joins TRBV7-3 and TRBJ2-2; D is unclear. Per the germline V gene, CDR1 is SGHTA and CDR2 is FQGTGA. The CDR3 covers 17 residues. V was clipped by 2 bases and J by 4 bases, with 17 bases between them.

J is TRBJ1-2 and V is TRBV2; D uncertain. Trimming removed 3 bases at V and 8 bases at J, with 4 bases between. The CDR3 runs to 10 residues. CDR1 SNHLY and CDR2 FYNNEI come from the germline V gene. CDR3 sequence: CASSDLGYTF. The CDR3 DNA reads as TGTGCCAGCAGTGATTTGGGCTACACCTTC.

This clone was picked up one time. The rearrangement joins TRBV28 to TRBJ2-5, with D perhaps given as TRBD1 or TRBD2 (5 bases each). Trimming removed 4 bases from V and 1 base from J, with 7 bases in between. This CDR3 is 13 amino acids long. Germline CDR1 and CDR2: MDHEN and SYDVKM. The CDR3 is CASSSGTQETQYF. CDR3 nucleotides: TGTGCCAGCAGTTCCGGGACCCAAGAGACCCAGTACTTC.